This T cell receptor (beta chain) is drawn from a study of beta chain features in type 1 diabetes. Study outcomes and limitations: For type 1 diabetes patients, VDJ junctions showed fewer insertions and more deletions. When Type 1 diabetes patients were examined, their TCRB CDR3s proved moderately but significantly shorter in all four CD4+ subsets.

Since all of the isolated RNA was reverse transcribed, expressed TCRB transcripts were what got sequenced. TCRdb keeps only in-frame clones here, not all; method: immunoSEQ multiplex PCR. Of roughly 280,000 clones listed, less than 30% were seen once; the top ten hold over 0.01%. This clone showed up just a few times. Its specificity is not known. This TCR was recovered from a woman aged 25-40 years with type 1 diabetes. The sample taken for sequencing was naive CD4+ T cells from blood.

The CDR3 DNA reads as TGTGCCAGCAGTCCCCACCTGACAGGGATTGAAGCTTTCTTT. It translates to CASSPHLTGIEAFF. This sequence joins TRBV28 and TRBJ1-1, with 7 bases lining up with TRBD1. The CDR3 has 14 residues. V shed 5 bases, J shed 7 bases, and the junction held 10 bases outside the gene matches. The germline V gene has CDR1 MDHEN and CDR2 SYDVKM.